The subject of this entry is one TCR beta chain. The CDR3 length is 14 residues. V was cut by 1 base and J by 7 bases, with 10 bases left in between. Per germline, CDR1 SEHNR and CDR2 FQNEAQ (reference sequence). The record originates from a study of T cell responses to AZD1222 COVID-19 vaccine. The repertoire was sequenced with immunoSEQ multiplex PCR; TCRdb's copy has only in-frame clones and lacks some. The profile shows about 200,000 clones, 90% to 95% of them singletons. Timing groups of about 4 and about 12 weeks for second doses were pooled. The J gene is TRBJ2-2, the V gene TRBV7-9; D may correspond to TRBD1 or TRBD2 (5 bases each). Specimen: peripheral blood, collected 28 days after the second AZD1222 dose. This TCR came from an adult who received the AZD1222 COVID-19 vaccine. The CDR3 here is CASSLEGTIGELFF. The CDR3 nucleotides are TGTGCCAGCAGCTTAGAGGGGACCATCGGGGAGCTGTTTTTT.